These 8 T cell receptor beta chains originate from one sample sequenced in a study of circulating and synovial CD4+ cells in juvenile arthritis. Repertoires were generated with immunoSEQ multiplex PCR, while TCRdb's copy carries only in-frame clones and drops some. The sample contains some 33,000 clones, over 85% of which appear only once. The sequenced sample was CD4+ T cells from blood. These receptors were collected from a human donor with juvenile idiopathic arthritis.

The chain couples TRBV6-1 to TRBJ1-2, with TRBD1 matching 10 bases. Trimming took 7 bases from V and 4 from J; bases not matched to a gene: 6. CDR1 is MNHNS and CDR2 is SASEGT in the germline V gene. The CDR3 sequence is 14 residues long. This chain's CDR3 is CASNPTGGSYGYTF. DNA of the CDR3: TGTGCCAGCAACCCGACAGGGGGCAGCTATGGCTACACCTTC.

The chain recombines TRBV7-9 with TRBJ2-7; 8 positions agree with TRBD1. Germline V gene data show CDR1 as SEHNR and CDR2 as FQNEAQ (reference sequence). The CDR3 length is 16 residues. V shed 5 bases and J 0 bases; nucleotides not matched to a gene: 9. CDR3 region: CASSRIDRGFSYEQYF. CDR3 coding DNA: TGTGCCAGCAGCCGAATCGACAGGGGATTCTCCTACGAGCAGTACTTC. Full variable domain (missing parts from reference TRBV7-9 and TRBJ2-7): DTGVSQNPRHKITKRGQNVTFRCDPISEHNRLYWYRQTLGQGPEFLTYFQNEAQLEKSRLLSDRFSAERPKGSFSTLEIQRTEQGDSAMYLCASSRIDRGFSYEQYFGPGTRLTVT.

V usage is TRBV19 and J usage is TRBJ2-5, with D possibly TRBD1 on 6 matching bases. V was pared by 3 bases and J by 3 bases, with 8 bases between. The CDR3 sequence is 13 residues long. CDR1 is LNHDA, CDR2 SQIVND, per germline (reference sequence). The CDR3 loop reads CASSIPGEETQYF. The CDR3 region has the DNA TGTGCCAGTAGTATCCCAGGGGAAGAGACCCAGTACTTC. Together with reference TRBV19 and TRBJ2-5, the CDR3 gives the full variable domain: DGGITQSPKYLFRKEGQNVTLSCEQNLNHDAMYWYRQDPGQGLRLIYYSQIVNDFQKGDIAEGYSVSREKKESFPLTVTSAQKNPTAFYLCASSIPGEETQYFGPGTRLLVL.

The chain employs TRBV5-6 and TRBJ1-6; D is possibly TRBD1 (5 bases). Germline values: CDR1 SGHDT, CDR2 YYEEEE. Trimming stripped 4 bases from V and 0 bases from J, with 17 bases between. The length of the CDR3 is 18 residues. DNA of the CDR3: TGTGCCAGCAGCGCAAGACAGACCACTTACTCCTATAATTCACCCCTCCACTTT. Its protein is CASSARQTTYSYNSPLHF.

The rearrangement links TRBV2 to TRBJ2-1; 8 nucleotides line up with TRBD2. The J segment lost 8 bases and the V segment lost 6 bases, leaving 6 bases of the junction unmatched. Germline V gives CDR1 SNHLY, CDR2 FYNNEI. This CDR3 region has 13 residues. CDR3 sequence: CASSAGLAYEQFF. DNA of the CDR3: TGTGCCAGCAGCGCCGGACTAGCCTATGAGCAGTTCTTC.

The chain combines TRBV7-3 with TRBJ1-3; D not certain. V dropped 9 bases and J dropped 0 bases, with 12 bases sitting between them. Germline values: CDR1 SGHTA, CDR2 FQGTGA. This CDR3 is 14 amino acids long. The CDR3 here is CARVFGVSGNTIYF. The CDR3, as DNA: TGTGCCAGAGTTTTCGGGGTCTCTGGAAACACCATATATTTT.

This clone was picked up one time. The rearrangement uses TRBV7-2 and TRBJ2-7; tentative D call: TRBD2 (7 bases). The CDR3 totals 15 residues. In germline, CDR1 is SGHTA, CDR2 FQGNSA. The V end lost 3 bases, the J end lost 7 bases, and 19 bases lay between the germline ends. The CDR3 DNA follows: TGTGCCAGCAGCTTGTACAGGGAGAAGGGGGGGGAGCAGTACTTC. It codes for CASSLYREKGGEQYF.

J is TRBJ2-1 and V is TRBV11-2, with unresolved D. Deletions cut 2 bases from V and 3 bases from J, with 11 bases between. Germline values: CDR1 SGHAT, CDR2 FQNNGV. The CDR3 has 15 amino acids. The CDR3 reads CASSLRALGYNEQFF. CDR3 bases: TGTGCCAGCAGCTTAAGAGCGTTAGGCTACAATGAGCAGTTCTTC. Full variable domain (remainder filled in from reference TRBV11-2 and TRBJ2-1): EAGVAQSPRYKIIEKRQSVAFWCNPISGHATLYWYQQILGQGPKLLIQFQNNGVVDDSQLPKDRFSAERLKGVDSTLKIQPAKLEDSAVYLCASSLRALGYNEQFFGPGTRLTVL.